This TCR beta chain was found in a study of cytomegalovirus exposure and HLA in healthy donors. Overall study: A previous analysis identified 95 million to 120 million unique TCR beta sequences derived from around 200 million T cells.

The PCR contained 60 Vbeta and 13 Jbeta primers. Here immunoSEQ multiplex PCR was the method, and the copy in TCRdb shows in-frame clones only, minus some. The data hold under 200,000 clones, with 75% to 80% observed a single time. Deletions cut 1 base from V and 5 bases from J, with 15 bases between. Germline V gene data show CDR1 as SGHKS and CDR2 as YYEKEE (reference sequence). This CDR3 has 15 amino acids. These donors counted as nominally healthy when sampled, but unrecorded immune exposures were likely. Specimen: PBMCs. The sequence derives from a woman in her thirties or forties in good health and CMV-seropositive. The chain uses TRBV5-5 and TRBJ2-5; D is possibly TRBD1 (6 bases). The CDR3 nucleotides are TGTGCCAGCAGCTTGACAGGACCTAGGGGGGAGACCCAGTACTTC. It encodes CASSLTGPRGETQYF.